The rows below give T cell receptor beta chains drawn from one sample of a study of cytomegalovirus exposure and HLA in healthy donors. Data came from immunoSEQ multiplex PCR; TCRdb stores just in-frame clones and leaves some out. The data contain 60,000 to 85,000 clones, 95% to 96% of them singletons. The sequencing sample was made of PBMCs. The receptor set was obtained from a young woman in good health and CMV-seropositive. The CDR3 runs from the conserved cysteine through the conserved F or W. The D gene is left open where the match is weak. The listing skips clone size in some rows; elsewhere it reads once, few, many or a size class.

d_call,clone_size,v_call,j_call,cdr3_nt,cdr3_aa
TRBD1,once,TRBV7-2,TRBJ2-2,TGTGCCAGCAGCTTAGACAGGGGGCGCACCGGGGAGCTGTTTTTT,CASSLDRGRTGELFF
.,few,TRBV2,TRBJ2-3,TGTGCCAGCAGTGACTCCACAGATACGCAGTATTTT,CASSDSTDTQYF
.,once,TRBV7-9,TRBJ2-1,TGTGCCAGCTCGGGGGGCTTCCTATACAATGAGCAGTTCTTC,CASSGGFLYNEQFF
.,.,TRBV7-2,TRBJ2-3,TGTGCCAGCAGCTTCGAGGCAAGTACAGATACGCAGTATTTT,CASSFEASTDTQYF
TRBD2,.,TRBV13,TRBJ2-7,TGTGCCAGCAGCTCGGGACTAGTTACCTACGAGCAGTACTTC,CASSSGLVTYEQYF
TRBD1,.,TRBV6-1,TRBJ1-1,TGTGCCAGCAGTGATAGGGGACAGGCGAACACTGAAGCTTTCTTT,CASSDRGQANTEAFF
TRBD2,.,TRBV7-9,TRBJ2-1,TGTGCCAGCAGCGCCCCAGGAGCGGGAGGCAGTGAGCAGTTCTTC,CASSAPGAGGSEQFF
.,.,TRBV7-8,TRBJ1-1,TGTGCCAGCAGCTTAGGTAGGACCGGGACACAGAACACTGAAGCTTTCTTT,CASSLGRTGTQNTEAFF
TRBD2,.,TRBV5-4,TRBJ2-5,TGTGCCAGCAGCTTCGCGGGAGGACAAGAGACCCAGTACTTC,CASSFAGGQETQYF
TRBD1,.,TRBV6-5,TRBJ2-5,TGTGCCAGCAGGGACAGGGGGGAGACCCAGTACTTC,CASRDRGETQYF
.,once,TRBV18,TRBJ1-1,TGTGCCAGCTCACCACGACTACAGGGTAGATCTGAAGCTTTCTTT,CASSPRLQGRSEAFF
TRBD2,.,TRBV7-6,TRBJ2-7,TGTGCCAGCAGCTTAGCAGGTAGCGGGAGAGCTGACTACGAGCAGTACTTC,CASSLAGSGRADYEQYF
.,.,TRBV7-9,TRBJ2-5,TGTGCCAGCAGCTTAGACGGGGTACGGGAGACCCAGTACTTC,CASSLDGVRETQYF
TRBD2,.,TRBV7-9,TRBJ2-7,TGTGCCAGCAGCTCAACCAAGGGACTAGTCTACGAGCAGTACTTC,CASSSTKGLVYEQYF
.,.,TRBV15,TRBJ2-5,TGTGCCACCAGCAGAGATCCCTTCCCGACCCAGTACTTC,CATSRDPFPTQYF
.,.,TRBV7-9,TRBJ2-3,TGTGCCAGCAGCAAGACCGTAGGCGGGACCACAGATACGCAGTATTTT,CASSKTVGGTTDTQYF
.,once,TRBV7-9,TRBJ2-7,TGTGCCAGCAGCCCAGGTCCACGGTACGAGCAGTACTTC,CASSPGPRYEQYF